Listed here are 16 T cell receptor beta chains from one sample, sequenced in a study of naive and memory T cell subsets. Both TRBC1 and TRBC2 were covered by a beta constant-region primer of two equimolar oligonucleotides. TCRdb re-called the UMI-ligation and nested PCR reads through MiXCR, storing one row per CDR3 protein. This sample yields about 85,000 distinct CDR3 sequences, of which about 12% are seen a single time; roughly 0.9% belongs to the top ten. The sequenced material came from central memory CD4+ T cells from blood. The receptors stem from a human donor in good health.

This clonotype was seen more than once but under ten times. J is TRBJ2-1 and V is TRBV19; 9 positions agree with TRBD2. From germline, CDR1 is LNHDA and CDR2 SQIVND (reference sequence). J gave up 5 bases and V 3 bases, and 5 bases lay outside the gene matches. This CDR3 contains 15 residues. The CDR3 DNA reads TGTGCCAGTAGTATGGGTAGCGGGAGTCACAATGAGCAGTTCTTC. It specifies CASSMGSGSHNEQFF.

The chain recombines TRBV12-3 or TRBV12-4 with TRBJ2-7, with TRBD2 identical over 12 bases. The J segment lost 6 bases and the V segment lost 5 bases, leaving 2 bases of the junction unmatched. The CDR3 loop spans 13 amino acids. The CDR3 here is CASSQTSGSEQYF. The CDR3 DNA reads TGTGCCAGCAGTCAGACTAGCGGGAGCGAGCAGTACTTC.

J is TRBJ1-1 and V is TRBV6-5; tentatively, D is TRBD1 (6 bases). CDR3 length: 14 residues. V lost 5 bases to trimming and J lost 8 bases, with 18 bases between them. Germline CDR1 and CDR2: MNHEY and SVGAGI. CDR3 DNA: TGTGCCAGCAGTCTCCGAGGGGGGAGCGGGGAAGCTTTCTTT. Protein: CASSLRGGSGEAFF.

The CDR3 DNA sequence: TGCGCCAGCAGCCAATCAATCGGACAGGGAAAAGATACGCAGTATTTT. The encoded protein is CASSQSIGQGKDTQYF. The J gene is TRBJ2-3, the V gene TRBV4-1, with TRBD1 matching over 8 bases. The CDR3 has 16 amino acids. V gave up 2 bases and J gave up 5 bases; unmatched junction bases: 9. Germline CDR1 reads MGHRA; CDR2 reads YSYEKL.

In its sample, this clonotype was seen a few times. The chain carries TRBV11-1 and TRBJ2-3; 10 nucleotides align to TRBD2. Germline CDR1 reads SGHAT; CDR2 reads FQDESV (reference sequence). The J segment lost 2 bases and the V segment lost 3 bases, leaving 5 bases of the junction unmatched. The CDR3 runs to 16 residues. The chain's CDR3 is CASSLRTSGTTDTQYF. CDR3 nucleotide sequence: TGTGCCAGCAGCTTGAGAACTAGCGGGACCACAGATACGCAGTATTTT.

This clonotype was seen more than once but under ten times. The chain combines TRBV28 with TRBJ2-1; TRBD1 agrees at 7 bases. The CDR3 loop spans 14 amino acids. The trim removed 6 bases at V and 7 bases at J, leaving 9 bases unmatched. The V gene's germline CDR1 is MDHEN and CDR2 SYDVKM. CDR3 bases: TGTGCCAGCAGCACCGGGACAGCACCTAATGAGCAGTTCTTC. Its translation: CASSTGTAPNEQFF.

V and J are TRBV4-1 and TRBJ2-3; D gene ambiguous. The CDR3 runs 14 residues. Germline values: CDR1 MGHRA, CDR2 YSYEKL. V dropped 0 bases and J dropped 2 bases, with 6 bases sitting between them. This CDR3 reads CASSQDWNTDTQYF. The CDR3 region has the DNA TGCGCCAGCAGCCAAGACTGGAACACAGATACGCAGTATTTT.

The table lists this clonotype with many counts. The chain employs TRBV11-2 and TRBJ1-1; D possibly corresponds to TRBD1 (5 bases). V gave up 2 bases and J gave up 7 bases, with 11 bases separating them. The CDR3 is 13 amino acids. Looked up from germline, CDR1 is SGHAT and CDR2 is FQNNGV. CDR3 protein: CASSLSGDLEAFF. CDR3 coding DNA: TGTGCCAGCAGCTTAAGTGGGGACCTTGAAGCTTTCTTT. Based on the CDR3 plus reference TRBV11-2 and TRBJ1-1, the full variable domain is EAGVAQSPRYKIIEKRQSVAFWCNPISGHATLYWYQQILGQGPKLLIQFQNNGVVDDSQLPKDRFSAERLKGVDSTLKIQPAKLEDSAVYLCASSLSGDLEAFFGQGTRLTVV.

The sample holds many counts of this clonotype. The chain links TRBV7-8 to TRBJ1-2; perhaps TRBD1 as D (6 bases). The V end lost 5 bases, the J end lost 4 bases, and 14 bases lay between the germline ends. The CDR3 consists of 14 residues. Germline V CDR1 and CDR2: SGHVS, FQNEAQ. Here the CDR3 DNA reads TGTGCCAGCAGCCCGAGGACAGTGACCTATGGCTACACCTTC. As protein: CASSPRTVTYGYTF.

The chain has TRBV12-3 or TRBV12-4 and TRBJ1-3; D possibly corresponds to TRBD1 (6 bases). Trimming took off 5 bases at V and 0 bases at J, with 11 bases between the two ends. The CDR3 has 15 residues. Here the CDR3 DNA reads TGTGCCAGCAGTGGTCTACAGGGCTCTGGAAACACCATATATTTT. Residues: CASSGLQGSGNTIYF.

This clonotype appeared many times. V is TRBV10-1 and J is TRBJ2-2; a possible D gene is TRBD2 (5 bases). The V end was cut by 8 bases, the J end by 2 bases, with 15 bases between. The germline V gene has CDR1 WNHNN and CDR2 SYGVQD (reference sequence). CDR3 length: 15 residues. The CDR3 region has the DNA TGCGCCAGCGGTCAGCGGATGGGAAACACCGGGGAGCTGTTTTTT. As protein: CASGQRMGNTGELFF.

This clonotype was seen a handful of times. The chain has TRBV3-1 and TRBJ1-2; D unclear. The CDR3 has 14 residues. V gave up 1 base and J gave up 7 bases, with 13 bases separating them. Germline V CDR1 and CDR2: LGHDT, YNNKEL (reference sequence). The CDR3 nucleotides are TGTGCCAGCAGCCAAGCTTCTCATCCGACTGGCTACACCTTC. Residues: CASSQASHPTGYTF.

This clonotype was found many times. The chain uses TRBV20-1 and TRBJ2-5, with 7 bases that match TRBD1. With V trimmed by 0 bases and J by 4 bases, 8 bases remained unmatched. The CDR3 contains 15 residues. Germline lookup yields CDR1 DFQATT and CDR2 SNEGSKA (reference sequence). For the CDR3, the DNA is TGCAGTGCTAGAGACGGACAGGCATCGGGAGAGACCCAGTACTTC. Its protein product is CSARDGQASGETQYF.

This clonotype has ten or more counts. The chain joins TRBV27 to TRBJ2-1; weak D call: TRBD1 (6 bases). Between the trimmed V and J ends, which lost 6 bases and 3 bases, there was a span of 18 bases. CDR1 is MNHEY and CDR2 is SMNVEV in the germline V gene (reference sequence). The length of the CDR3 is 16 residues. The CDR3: CASSSTGPQIYNEQFF. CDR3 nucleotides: TGTGCCAGCAGCTCAACAGGGCCTCAAATCTACAATGAGCAGTTCTTC.

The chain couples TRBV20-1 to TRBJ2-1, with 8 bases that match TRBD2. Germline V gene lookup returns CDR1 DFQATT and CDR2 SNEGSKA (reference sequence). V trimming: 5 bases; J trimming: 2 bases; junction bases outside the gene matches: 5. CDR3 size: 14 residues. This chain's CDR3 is CSAPSGSTYNEQFF. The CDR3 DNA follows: TGCAGTGCTCCCAGCGGGAGCACCTACAATGAGCAGTTCTTC.

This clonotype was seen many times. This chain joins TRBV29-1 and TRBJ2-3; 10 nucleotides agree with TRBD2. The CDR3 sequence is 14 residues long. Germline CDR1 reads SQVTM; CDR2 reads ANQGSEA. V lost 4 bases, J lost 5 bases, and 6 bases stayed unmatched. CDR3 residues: CSVGYSSGRDTQYF. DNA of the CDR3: TGCAGCGTTGGGTATTCTAGCGGGAGAGATACGCAGTATTTT.